A selection of T cell receptor beta chains follows, all from one sample in a study of CD4 T cells in relation to SARS-CoV-2 and coronaviruses. Sequencing used immunoSEQ multiplex PCR; TCRdb keeps in-frame clones, though not all of them. Among around 54,000 clones listed, about 91% were seen once. The sequenced sample consisted of naive CD4+ T cells from PBMCs. These receptors were collected from an adult with COVID-19. Both conserved end residues are part of each CDR3. A D gene is named only where the DNA matches it firmly. The listing skips clone size in some rows; elsewhere it reads once, few, many or a size class.

J,size,D,V,CDR3,DNA
TRBJ1-5,NA,NA,TRBV27,CASSLWDVEGVQPQHF,TGTGCCAGCAGCCTTTGGGACGTGGAGGGTGTTCAGCCCCAGCATTTT
TRBJ2-3,once,TRBD2,TRBV6-1,CASSKGLAGRADTQYF,TGTGCCAGCAGTAAAGGACTAGCGGGACGGGCAGATACGCAGTATTTT
TRBJ1-5,NA,NA,TRBV7-2,CASSGAGTSDQPQHF,TGTGCCAGCAGCGGCGCCGGGACCTCCGATCAGCCCCAGCATTTT
TRBJ2-1,NA,TRBD1,TRBV11-1,CASSSGQGAYNEQFF,TGTGCCAGCAGCTCCGGACAGGGGGCGTACAATGAGCAGTTCTTC
TRBJ2-2,NA,TRBD1,TRBV9,CASSVGPGTGESGELFF,TGTGCCAGCAGCGTAGGCCCCGGGACAGGCGAATCCGGGGAGCTGTTTTTT
TRBJ2-2,NA,NA,TRBV28,CASSHNTGELFF,TGTGCCAGCAGTCATAATACCGGGGAGCTGTTTTTT
TRBJ1-2,NA,NA,TRBV28,CASSLGALNYGYTF,TGTGCCAGCAGTTTGGGGGCCCTTAACTATGGCTACACCTTC
TRBJ2-5,NA,NA,TRBV30,CAWTPLEGWQETQYF,TGTGCCTGGACCCCCCTCGAGGGGTGGCAGGAGACCCAGTACTTC
TRBJ2-7,NA,NA,TRBV7-9,CASSLGSAVTYEQYF,TGTGCCAGCAGCTTAGGATCGGCTGTCACCTACGAGCAGTACTTC
TRBJ2-1,NA,TRBD2,TRBV2,CASSETSGRANEQFF,TGTGCCAGCAGCGAAACTAGCGGGAGGGCCAATGAGCAGTTCTTC
TRBJ1-4,NA,NA,TRBV2,CASRRELTNEKLFF,TGTGCCAGCAGGAGGGAGTTAACTAATGAAAAACTGTTTTTT
TRBJ2-2,NA,NA,TRBV5-1,CASSLVAPNTGELFF,TGCGCCAGCAGCTTGGTGGCACCGAACACCGGGGAGCTGTTTTTT
TRBJ2-7,few,NA,TRBV28,CASSSESNSGYEQYF,TGTGCCAGCAGTTCAGAAAGCAATAGCGGCTACGAGCAGTACTTC
TRBJ2-3,NA,TRBD2,TRBV11-2,CASSLWAGEADTQYF,TGTGCCAGCAGCTTATGGGCGGGAGAGGCAGATACGCAGTATTTT
TRBJ2-7,NA,TRBD2,TRBV19,CASSFNGTSGRYYYEQYF,TGTGCCAGTAGTTTTAATGGGACTAGCGGGCGGTATTACTACGAGCAGTACTTC
TRBJ1-1,NA,TRBD1,TRBV5-4,CASSLRQGGTEAFF,TGTGCCAGCAGCTTACGACAGGGAGGCACTGAAGCTTTCTTT
TRBJ2-7,NA,NA,TRBV6-6,CASNRNTGGSYEQYF,TGTGCCAGCAACAGAAACACCGGAGGCTCCTACGAGCAGTACTTC
TRBJ1-1,once,NA,TRBV6-1,CASSELGRPNTEAFF,TGTGCCAGCAGTGAATTGGGCAGACCCAACACTGAAGCTTTCTTT
TRBJ2-2,NA,TRBD2,TRBV4-2,CASSQDELAGVPGELFF,TGTGCCAGCAGCCAAGACGAACTAGCGGGAGTCCCCGGGGAGCTGTTTTTT
TRBJ1-6,NA,NA,TRBV2,CASTGQSGGYSPLHF,TGTGCCAGCACCGGACAGTCCGGGGGTTATTCACCCCTCCACTTT
TRBJ2-7,NA,TRBD2,TRBV7-9,CASSLEASGYYEQYF,TGTGCCAGCAGCTTAGAAGCTAGCGGATACTACGAGCAGTACTTC
TRBJ2-3,NA,NA,TRBV27,CASSPEWATSTDTQYF,TGTGCCAGCAGCCCCGAGTGGGCAACTAGCACAGATACGCAGTATTTT
TRBJ2-1,NA,NA,TRBV27,CASSLFRGDNEQFF,TGTGCCAGCAGTTTATTTAGGGGGGACAATGAGCAGTTCTTC
TRBJ2-1,NA,TRBD1,TRBV28,CASSSTGTGEYNEQFF,TGTGCCAGCAGCTCCACCGGGACAGGGGAATACAATGAGCAGTTCTTC
TRBJ2-7,NA,NA,TRBV28,CASSPSSYEQYF,TGTGCCAGCAGTCCAAGCTCCTACGAGCAGTACTTC
TRBJ2-1,NA,TRBD2,TRBV6-5,CASSVTSGDYNEQFF,TGTGCCAGCAGCGTAACTAGCGGGGACTACAATGAGCAGTTCTTC
TRBJ1-5,NA,NA,TRBV5-5,CASRKESGRNQPQHF,TGTGCCAGCAGAAAAGAATCAGGGCGAAATCAGCCCCAGCATTTT
TRBJ2-1,NA,NA,TRBV19,CASSIRAPSENEQFF,TGTGCCAGTAGTATCCGGGCCCCATCGGAAAATGAGCAGTTCTTC
TRBJ2-1,NA,NA,TRBV7-2,CASSLGGNTREFF,TGTGCCAGCAGCTTAGGCGGGAATACGAGGGAGTTCTTC
TRBJ2-2,once,NA,TRBV6-5,CASNPSGGTGELFF,TGTGCCAGCAACCCATCTGGGGGCACCGGGGAGCTGTTTTTT
TRBJ2-1,NA,TRBD1,TRBV7-6,CASSLARRVRDRGIVRGNEQFF,TGTGCCAGCAGCTTAGCTAGACGCGTGAGGGACAGGGGAATCGTGAGGGGCAATGAGCAGTTCTTC
TRBJ2-5,once,TRBD2,TRBV6-2/TRBV6-3,CASSKGLAGEETQYF,TGTGCCAGCAGTAAGGGACTAGCGGGAGAAGAGACCCAGTACTTC
TRBJ2-1,NA,NA,TRBV6-2/TRBV6-3,CASSRPTRSSYNEQFF,TGTGCCAGCAGTCGTCCGACCAGGAGCTCCTACAATGAGCAGTTCTTC
TRBJ1-3,NA,NA,TRBV28,CASSLPTASSGNTIYF,TGTGCCAGCAGTTTACCTACAGCCAGCTCTGGAAACACCATATATTTT
TRBJ2-1,NA,TRBD1,TRBV5-1,CASSYTGQGGLLFF,TGCGCCAGCAGCTATACCGGACAGGGCGGGTTGCTGTTCTTC
TRBJ1-5,NA,TRBD1,TRBV19,CASSAPGQVNWQPQHF,TGTGCCAGTAGTGCCCCGGGACAGGTTAATTGGCAGCCCCAGCATTTT
TRBJ2-2,NA,TRBD1,TRBV18,CASSATGGGTGELFF,TGTGCCAGCTCAGCAACAGGGGGAGGCACCGGGGAGCTGTTTTTT
TRBJ2-7,NA,NA,TRBV12-2,CASRFDCYRAYEQYF,TGTGCAAGTCGCTTCGACTGTTATCGGGCATACGAGCAGTACTTC
TRBJ2-3,NA,NA,TRBV6-5,CASSYGNGFTDTQYF,TGTGCCAGCAGTTACGGGAACGGATTCACAGATACGCAGTATTTT
TRBJ1-4,once,TRBD1,TRBV7-2,CASSRTGYSANEKLFF,TGTGCCAGCAGCAGGACAGGGTATTCAGCTAATGAAAAACTGTTTTTT
TRBJ1-4,NA,NA,TRBV5-5,CASSRPGGEKLFF,TGTGCCAGCAGCCGGCCGGGGGGAGAAAAACTGTTTTTT
TRBJ2-7,NA,TRBD1,TRBV11-2,CASSGIQGLDYEQYF,TGTGCCAGCAGCGGCATACAGGGGTTAGACTACGAGCAGTACTTC
TRBJ2-4,NA,TRBD2,TRBV7-6,CASSLEASGRALNIQYF,TGTGCCAGCAGCTTAGAGGCTAGCGGGAGGGCCTTAAACATTCAGTACTTC
TRBJ1-2,NA,TRBD1,TRBV5-6,CASSLVGQGIYYGYTF,TGTGCCAGCAGCTTGGTCGGACAGGGGATTTACTATGGCTACACCTTC
TRBJ1-1,NA,NA,TRBV7-9,CASSLEPNTEAFF,TGTGCCAGCAGCTTAGAGCCGAACACTGAAGCTTTCTTT
TRBJ2-1,NA,TRBD1,TRBV3-1/TRBV3-2,CASSQDSDRGGNEQFF,TGTGCCAGCAGCCAAGATTCGGACAGGGGGGGCAATGAGCAGTTCTTC
TRBJ2-3,NA,NA,TRBV28,CASSLTPGSVTDTQYF,TGTGCCAGCAGTTTGACGCCAGGTTCGGTGACAGATACGCAGTATTTT
TRBJ2-1,NA,TRBD2,TRBV9,CASSGLWGGGDEQFF,TGTGCCAGCAGCGGGCTGTGGGGGGGAGGGGATGAGCAGTTCTTC
TRBJ2-7,NA,NA,TRBV11-2,CASSLRRGQKEAYEQYF,TGTGCCAGCAGCTTAAGGAGGGGACAGAAGGAAGCCTACGAGCAGTACTTC
TRBJ2-1,NA,TRBD2,TRBV6-5,CASRLAGFYNEQFF,TGTGCCAGCAGACTAGCGGGATTTTACAATGAGCAGTTCTTC
TRBJ1-1,NA,NA,TRBV7-2,CASSFRDRNTEAFF,TGTGCCAGCAGCTTTCGGGACCGCAACACTGAAGCTTTCTTT
TRBJ1-5,once,NA,TRBV7-2,CASSSRGNQPQHF,TGTGCCAGCAGCTCAAGGGGCAATCAGCCCCAGCATTTT
TRBJ2-1,NA,NA,TRBV4-1,CASSRAPSKPDNEQFF,TGCGCCAGCAGCCGAGCACCTTCCAAGCCTGACAATGAGCAGTTCTTC
TRBJ1-4,NA,TRBD1,TRBV28,CASSEQGQGTNEKLFF,TGTGCCAGCAGTGAGCAGGGACAGGGTACTAATGAAAAACTGTTTTTT